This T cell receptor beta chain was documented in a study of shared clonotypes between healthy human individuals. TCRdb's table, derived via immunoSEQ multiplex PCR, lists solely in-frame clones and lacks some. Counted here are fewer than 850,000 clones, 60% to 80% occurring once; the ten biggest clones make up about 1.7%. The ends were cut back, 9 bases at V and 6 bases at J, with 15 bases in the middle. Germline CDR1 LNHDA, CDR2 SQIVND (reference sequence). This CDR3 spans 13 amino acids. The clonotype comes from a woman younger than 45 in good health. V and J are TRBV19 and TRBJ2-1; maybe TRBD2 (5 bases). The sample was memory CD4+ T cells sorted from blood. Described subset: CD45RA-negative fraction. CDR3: CASAADYLNEQFF. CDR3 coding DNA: TGTGCCAGCGCCGCCGACTACCTCAATGAGCAGTTCTTC.